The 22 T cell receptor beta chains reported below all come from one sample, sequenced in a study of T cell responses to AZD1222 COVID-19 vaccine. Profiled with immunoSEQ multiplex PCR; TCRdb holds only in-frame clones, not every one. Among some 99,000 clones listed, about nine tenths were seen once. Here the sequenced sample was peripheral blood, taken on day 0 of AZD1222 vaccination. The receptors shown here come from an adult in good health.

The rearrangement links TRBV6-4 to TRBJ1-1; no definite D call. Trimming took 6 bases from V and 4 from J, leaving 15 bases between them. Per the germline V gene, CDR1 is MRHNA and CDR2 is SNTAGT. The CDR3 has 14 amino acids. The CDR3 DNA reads TGTGCCAGCAGACCGGACGCCTCCAGCACTGAAGCTTTCTTT. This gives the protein CASRPDASSTEAFF.

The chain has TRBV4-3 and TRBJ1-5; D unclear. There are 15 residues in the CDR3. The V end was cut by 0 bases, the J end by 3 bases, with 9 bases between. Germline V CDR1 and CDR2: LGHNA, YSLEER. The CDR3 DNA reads TGCGCCAGCAGCCAAGAAGCGGGCTACAATCAGCCCCAGCATTTT. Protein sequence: CASSQEAGYNQPQHF.

The chain's CDR3 is CAIDAGSTNYGYTF. The CDR3 region has the DNA TGTGCCATCGATGCAGGGTCGACTAACTATGGCTACACCTTC. The chain has TRBV21-1 and TRBJ1-2; TRBD1 is the table's D call and was not checked against the DNA. TRBV21-1 corresponds to a pseudogene. The CDR3 contains 14 residues.

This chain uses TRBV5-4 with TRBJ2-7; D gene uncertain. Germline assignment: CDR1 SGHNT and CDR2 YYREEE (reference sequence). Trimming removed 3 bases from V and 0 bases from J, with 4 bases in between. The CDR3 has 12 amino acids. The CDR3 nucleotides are TGTGCCAGCAGCTCGTACTCCTACGAGCAGTACTTC. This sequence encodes CASSSYSYEQYF.

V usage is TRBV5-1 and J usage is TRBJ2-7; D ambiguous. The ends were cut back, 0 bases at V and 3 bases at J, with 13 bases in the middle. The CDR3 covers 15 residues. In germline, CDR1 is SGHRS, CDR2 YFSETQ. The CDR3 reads CASSLAPQQLYEQYF. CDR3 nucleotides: TGCGCCAGCAGCTTGGCCCCCCAGCAGCTCTACGAGCAGTACTTC. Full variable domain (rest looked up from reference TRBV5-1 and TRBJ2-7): KAGVTQTPRYLIKTRGQQVTLSCSPISGHRSVSWYQQTPGQGLQFLFEYFSETQRNKGNFPGRFSGRQFSNSRSEMNVSTLELGDSALYLCASSLAPQQLYEQYFGPGTRLTVT.

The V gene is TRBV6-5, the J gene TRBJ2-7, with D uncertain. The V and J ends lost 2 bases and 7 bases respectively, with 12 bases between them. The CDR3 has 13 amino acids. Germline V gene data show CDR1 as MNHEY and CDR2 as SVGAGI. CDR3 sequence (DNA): TGTGCCAGCAGTTACGCCGGCGTACGGGAGCAGTACTTC. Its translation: CASSYAGVREQYF.

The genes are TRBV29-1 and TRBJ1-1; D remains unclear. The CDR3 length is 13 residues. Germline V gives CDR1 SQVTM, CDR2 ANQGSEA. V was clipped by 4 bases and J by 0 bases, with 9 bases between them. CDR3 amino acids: CSVGYTLNTEAFF. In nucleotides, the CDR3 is TGCAGCGTTGGTTACACCCTGAACACTGAAGCTTTCTTT.

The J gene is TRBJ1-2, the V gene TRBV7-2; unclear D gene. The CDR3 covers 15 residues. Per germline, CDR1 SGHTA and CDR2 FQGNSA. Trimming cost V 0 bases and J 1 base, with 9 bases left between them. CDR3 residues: CASSLAQGHNYGYTF. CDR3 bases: TGTGCCAGCAGCTTAGCTCAAGGCCATAACTATGGCTACACCTTC.

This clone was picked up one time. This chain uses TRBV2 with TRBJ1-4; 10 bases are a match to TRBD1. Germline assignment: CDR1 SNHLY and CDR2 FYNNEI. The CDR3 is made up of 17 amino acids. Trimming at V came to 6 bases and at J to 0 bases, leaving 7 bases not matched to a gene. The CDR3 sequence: CASRVGQGVTTNEKLFF. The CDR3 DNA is TGTGCCAGCAGGGTAGGACAGGGGGTGACAACTAATGAAAAACTGTTTTTT.

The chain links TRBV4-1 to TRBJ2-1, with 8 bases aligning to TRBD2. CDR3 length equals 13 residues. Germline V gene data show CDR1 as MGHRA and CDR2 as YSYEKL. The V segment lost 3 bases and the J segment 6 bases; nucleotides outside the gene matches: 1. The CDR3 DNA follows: TGCGCCAGCAGCCATGGGACTAGCAATGAGCAGTTCTTC. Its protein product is CASSHGTSNEQFF.

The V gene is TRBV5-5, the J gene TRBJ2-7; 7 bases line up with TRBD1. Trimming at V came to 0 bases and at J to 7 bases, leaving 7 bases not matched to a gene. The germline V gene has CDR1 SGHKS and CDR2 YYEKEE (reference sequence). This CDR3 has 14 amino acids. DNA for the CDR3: TGTGCCAGCAGCTTGGTAGGGGGCGCGTGGGAGCAGTACTTC. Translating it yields CASSLVGGAWEQYF.

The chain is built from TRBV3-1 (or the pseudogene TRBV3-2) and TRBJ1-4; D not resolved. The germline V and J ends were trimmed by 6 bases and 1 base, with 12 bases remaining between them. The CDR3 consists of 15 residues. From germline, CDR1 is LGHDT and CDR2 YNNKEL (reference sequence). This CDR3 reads CASSRHGETNEKLFF. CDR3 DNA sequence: TGTGCCAGCAGTCGACACGGGGAAACTAATGAAAAACTGTTTTTT.

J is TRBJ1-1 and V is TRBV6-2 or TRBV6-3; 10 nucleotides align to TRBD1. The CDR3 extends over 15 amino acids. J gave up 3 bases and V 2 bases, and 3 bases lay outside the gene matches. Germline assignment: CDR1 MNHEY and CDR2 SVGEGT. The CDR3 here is CASSYPTGGYTEAFF. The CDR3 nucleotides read TGTGCCAGCAGTTACCCGACAGGGGGCTACACTGAAGCTTTCTTT.

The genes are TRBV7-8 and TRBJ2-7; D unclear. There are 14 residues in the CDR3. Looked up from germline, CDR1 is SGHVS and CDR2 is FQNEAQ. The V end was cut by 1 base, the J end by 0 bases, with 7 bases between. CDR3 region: CASSLVGNSYEQYF. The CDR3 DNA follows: TGTGCCAGCAGCTTAGTGGGCAACTCCTACGAGCAGTACTTC.

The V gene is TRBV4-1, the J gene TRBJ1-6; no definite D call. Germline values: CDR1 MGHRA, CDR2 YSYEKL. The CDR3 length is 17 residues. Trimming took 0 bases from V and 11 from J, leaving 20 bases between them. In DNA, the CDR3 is TGCGCCAGCAGCCAAGAGGCCAGCCCTTGGAAGGTTCCACCCCTCCACTTT. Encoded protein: CASSQEASPWKVPPLHF.

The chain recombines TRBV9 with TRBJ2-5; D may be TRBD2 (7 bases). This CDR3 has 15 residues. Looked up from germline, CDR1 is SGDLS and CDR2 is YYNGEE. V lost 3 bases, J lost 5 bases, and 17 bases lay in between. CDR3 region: CASSALGGGIETQYF. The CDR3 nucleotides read TGTGCCAGCAGCGCCCTAGGGGGGGGTATCGAGACCCAGTACTTC. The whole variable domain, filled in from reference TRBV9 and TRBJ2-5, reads DSGVTQTPKHLITATGQRVTLRCSPRSGDLSVYWYQQSLDQGLQFLIQYYNGEERAKGNILERFSAQQFPDLHSELNLSSLELGDSALYFCASSALGGGIETQYFGPGTRLLVL.

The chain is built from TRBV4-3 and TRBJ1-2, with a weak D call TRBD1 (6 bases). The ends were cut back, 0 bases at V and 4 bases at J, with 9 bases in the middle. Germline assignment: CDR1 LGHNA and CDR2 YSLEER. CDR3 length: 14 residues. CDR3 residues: CASSQDQGPYGYTF. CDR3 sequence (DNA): TGCGCCAGCAGCCAAGATCAGGGGCCCTATGGCTACACCTTC.

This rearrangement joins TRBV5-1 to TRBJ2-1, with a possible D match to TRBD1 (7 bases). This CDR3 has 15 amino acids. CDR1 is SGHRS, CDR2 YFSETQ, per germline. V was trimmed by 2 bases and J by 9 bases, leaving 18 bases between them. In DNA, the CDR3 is TGCGCCAGCAGCTTACAGGGGACCCAAGCGGGTGAGCAGTTCTTC. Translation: CASSLQGTQAGEQFF.

The CDR3 spells CASARDRKETQYF. The CDR3 DNA sequence: TGTGCCAGTGCCCGGGATCGGAAAGAGACCCAGTACTTC. This chain uses TRBV19 with TRBJ2-5; D might be TRBD2 (5 bases). The CDR3 totals 13 residues. Germline CDR1 and CDR2: LNHDA and SQIVND (reference sequence). V lost 8 bases to trimming and J lost 3 bases, with 13 bases between them.

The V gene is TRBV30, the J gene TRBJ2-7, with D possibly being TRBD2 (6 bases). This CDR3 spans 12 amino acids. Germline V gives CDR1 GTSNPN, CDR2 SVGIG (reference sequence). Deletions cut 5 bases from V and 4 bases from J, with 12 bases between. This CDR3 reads CAWGGQTYEQYF. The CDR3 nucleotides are TGTGCCTGGGGAGGGCAGACTTACGAGCAGTACTTC.

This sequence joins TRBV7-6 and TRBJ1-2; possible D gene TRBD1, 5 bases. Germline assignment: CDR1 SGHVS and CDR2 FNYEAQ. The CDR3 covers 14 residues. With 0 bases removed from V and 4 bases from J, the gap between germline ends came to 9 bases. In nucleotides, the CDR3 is TGTGCCAGCAGCTTAGCCCCAGGGATCTATGGCTACACCTTC. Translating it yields CASSLAPGIYGYTF. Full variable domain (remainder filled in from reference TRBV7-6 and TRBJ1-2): GAGVSQSPRYKVTKRGQDVALRCDPISGHVSLYWYRQALGQGPEFLTYFNYEAQQDKSGLPNDRFSAERPEGSISTLTIQRTEQRDSAMYRCASSLAPGIYGYTFGSGTRLTVV.

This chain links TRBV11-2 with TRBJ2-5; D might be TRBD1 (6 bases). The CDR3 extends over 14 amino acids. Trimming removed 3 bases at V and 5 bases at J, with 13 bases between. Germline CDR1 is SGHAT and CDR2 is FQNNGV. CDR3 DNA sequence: TGTGCCAGCAGCTTCGGACAGCAAGGGGAGACCCAGTACTTC. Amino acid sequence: CASSFGQQGETQYF.